These 2 T cell receptor beta chains were sequenced from one sample in a study of cytomegalovirus exposure and HLA in healthy donors. The PCR made use of 60 Vbeta and 13 Jbeta primers. Assay used: immunoSEQ multiplex PCR; TCRdb lists only in-frame clones, some missing. Of about 160,000 clones in the sample, 75% to 90% were seen once. Sequences were obtained from PBMCs. All receptors come from a boy aged 2 to 10 in good health and CMV-seronegative.

The chain has TRBV5-1 and TRBJ2-5, with 7 bases identical to TRBD1. The CDR3 contains 14 residues. Per the germline V gene, CDR1 is SGHRS and CDR2 is YFSETQ. Trimming cost V 6 bases and J 3 bases; bases outside gene matches: 8. CDR3 sequence (DNA): TGCGCCAGCACCCTGACAGGGACGGAAGAGACCCAGTACTTC. Translated: CASTLTGTEETQYF.

The rearrangement joins TRBV10-3 to TRBJ2-1; 7 nucleotides align to TRBD1. V shed 5 bases, J shed 5 bases, and the junction held 3 bases outside the gene matches. The CDR3 totals 13 residues. CDR1 and CDR2 from the germline V gene are ENHRY and SYGVKD. The CDR3 DNA reads as TGTGCCATCAGTAGGGACAGTAACAATGAGCAGTTCTTC. Encoded protein: CAISRDSNNEQFF.